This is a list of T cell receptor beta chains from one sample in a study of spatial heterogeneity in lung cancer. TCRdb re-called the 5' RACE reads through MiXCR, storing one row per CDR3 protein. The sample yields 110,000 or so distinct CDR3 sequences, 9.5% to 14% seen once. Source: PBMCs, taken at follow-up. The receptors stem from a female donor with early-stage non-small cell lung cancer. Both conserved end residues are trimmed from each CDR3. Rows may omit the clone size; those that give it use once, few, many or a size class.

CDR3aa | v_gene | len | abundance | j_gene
ASSSASEPVHYKQY | TRBV11-2 | 14 | - | TRBJ2-7
ASSPTAWGGQPQH | TRBV4-2 | 13 | - | TRBJ1-5
ASSWASPGEKLF | TRBV28 | 12 | - | TRBJ1-4
SILGTSGNYDEQF | TRBV29-1 | 13 | few | TRBJ2-1
AISERTRGGDTQY | TRBV10-3 | 13 | few | TRBJ2-3
ASSLLRPQGNTEAF | TRBV7-3 | 14 | - | TRBJ1-1
ASSLATVAGGPTGELF | TRBV5-4 | 16 | many | TRBJ2-2
ASSLYVRSGSSDTQY | TRBV5-8 | 15 | - | TRBJ2-3
SVESGSLWEQF | TRBV29-1 | 11 | few | TRBJ2-1
ASSEGAGRYEQY | TRBV6-1 | 12 | many | TRBJ2-7
ASGMAGEKKNIQY | TRBV3-1 | 13 | few | TRBJ2-4
ASSYSSGTGSQNIQY | TRBV6-5 | 15 | - | TRBJ2-4
ASSFSGAYNEQF | TRBV7-3 | 12 | - | TRBJ2-1
ASSLVSRNIQY | TRBV28 | 11 | - | TRBJ2-4
ASSKTDRGNYNEQF | TRBV19 | 14 | few | TRBJ2-1
ASSQTATANYGYT | TRBV7-9 | 13 | - | TRBJ1-2